The present T cell receptor (beta chain) was sequenced within a study of cytomegalovirus exposure and HLA in healthy donors (dated 2017 in TCRdb). Study-level background: An earlier analysis of around 600 of the donors reported approximately 300 Gb of sequence data and 100 million to 130 million unique TCR beta sequences from approximately 180 million T cells. Approximately 300 gigabases of sequencing data and about 92 million unique TCR sequences made up an early release that covered fewer than 650 HLA-typed donors. Of the approximately 400 genotyped donors, 65% to 90% were placed in the genetic ancestry cluster associated with self-reported Caucasian donors. The study aimed to test whether signatures of past pathogen exposure could be identified by cataloging public T cell receptors. Using immunosequencing, the study profiled T cell repertoires from about 650 subjects and related those repertoires to cytomegalovirus serostatus. Along with the approximately 700-subject first cohort, a separate validation cohort of more than 90 different subjects was used. High-throughput TCR immunosequencing, statistical association of individual TCRs with disease status, and machine learning were combined to predict cytomegalovirus infection status. A later analysis re-analyzed previously published TCR beta repertoires from 666 donors and added high-resolution HLA genotyping to study TCR occurrence patterns. Rather than drawing on any new phenotypic data, the later analysis identified candidate immune exposures from TCR beta sequences and the way those sequences occurred across donors. An earlier analysis of more than 450 of the donors used high-throughput TCR beta sequencing to judge whether each TCR beta V gene segment behaved as functional or pseudogenic. Donor age, sex, ethnicity and CMV serostatus were compiled alongside the repertoire data. A later genetic analysis took genome-wide SNP genotypes for about three fifths of the 666 donors and used that subset as a discovery cohort. All discovery cohort repertoires had been generated using a single sequencing platform. Both class I and class II loci were covered by HLA typing, at four-digit resolution. The number of typed donors differed by locus: roughly 629-640 for A, B, C, DRB1 and DQB1; some 540 for DQA1; approximately 610 for DPA1; and approximately 450 for DPB1. Roughly 5 DR-DQ haplotypes were handled as single units for association and clustering because linkage in the cohort was strong. Among about 390 genotyped donors of the cohort, an average of about 240,000 unique TCR beta nucleotide sequences were sequenced per donor, roughly 18% of them non-productive.

Note on this clone: Its antigen has not been determined. No per-base quality is available; no much larger clone lies one base away.

The full study reports these points: Some IMGT-functional V segments, including TRBV6-2 and TRBV6-3, could not be distinguished by the 87-base-pair reads and were therefore excluded. Roughly uniform sequencing depth across donors was assumed in presence/absence analyses, although this assumption may not hold. HLA typing was unavailable for some donors at each locus, so association tests used only the typed subset. According to a later genetic analysis, donors in an Asian-associated ancestry cluster had fewer N-insertions in productive TCRs than the approximately 630-donor mean. In vitro tests confirmed that a few of the cytomegalovirus-associated TCR beta chains recognize cytomegalovirus antigens. The study gave a list of around 170 TCR beta chains associated with cytomegalovirus. In an earlier analysis of around 600 of the donors, most TCR beta V segments were observed in productive rearrangements about 87% or about 30% of the time, broadly matching IMGT annotations. The classifier was reported to diagnose cytomegalovirus status with high specificity and sensitivity in both the original cohort and the validation cohort. A further reported finding was that TCR beta sequences accurately predicted the HLA-A and HLA-B alleles for most subjects in the first cohort. According to a later analysis, TCR association rates differed among HLA loci, with DRB1 alleles showing the most associated TCRs and HLA-C alleles showing the fewest. In a later analysis, several top co-occurrence clusters were reported to appear linked to parvovirus B19, influenza, CMV and Epstein-Barr virus. A cluster of highly shared sequence variants was judged likely to represent a technical artifact of the sequencing pipeline. In this cohort, only TCR beta chains were sequenced, and detectable features were limited by the absence of alpha or paired-chain data. The earlier analysis of almost 600 of the donors excluded around 17 rarely observed V segments, including chromosome 9 orphons, because counts were too low. Linkage disequilibrium might explain the correlated functional status among segregating V segments, but an unknown experimental factor could not be ruled out. The authors suggested that the approach could potentially be extended to other disease states and immunological phenotypes. A later analysis found that HLA-associated TCR beta chains were more clonally expanded and had lower generation probabilities than equally common non-associated chains. CMV serostatus was the only immune exposure information available for the cohort. Most TCR sequences were seen in very few donors, while some public TCRs were found in many individuals. According to a later analysis, most CMV-associated TCR beta chains appeared to be HLA-restricted, and the HLA associations seemed to be driven largely by CMV exposure. Specific HLA alleles were associated with over 15,000 TCR beta sequences at a false discovery rate of 0.05 in a later analysis. An association between a missense DCLRE1C variant and V-gene and J-gene trimming of TCR beta chains was found in a later genetic analysis and replicated in an independent cohort. Strong co-occurrence of HLA alleles, especially DR and DQ, made assigning TCR associations to individual alleles difficult.

Taken from the germline V gene, the CDR1 and CDR2 loops are SGHDN and FVKESK. Trimming at the junction amounts to 1 base on V and 1 base on J, and the germline ends lie 4 bases apart. From the cysteine up to the phenylalanine, the CDR3 has a length of 13 residues. Only CDR3 DNA remains: 39 bases, in frame from the first base. The library came from the immunoSEQ multiplex PCR assay. For the multiplex PCR, a mixture combining 60 forward primers for TCR Vbeta segments and 13 reverse primers for TCR Jbeta segments was used. Amplification of the CDR3 region of rearranged TCR beta genes was performed with a multiplex PCR assay on genomic DNA. On the Illumina HiSeq System, the amplified TCR beta libraries were sequenced as 87-base-pair reads. The authors processed their data as follows. A later analysis counted about 80 million unique TCR beta chains across the 666 repertoires, and 10 million to 11 million of these chains were shared by at least two donors. To remove PCR and sequencing errors, raw reads were error-corrected and collapsed into unique sequences using a nearest-neighbor algorithm that merged closely related sequences. Alignment of CDR3 sequences to IMGT reference sequences was used to assign V, D and J gene segments. For a sequence to be retained, a match of at least six nucleotides was required to both a V gene segment and a J gene segment. A rearrangement counted as productive if the CDR3 had no stop codons and remained in frame with V and J, and every other rearrangement counted as non-productive. Following IMGT convention, CDR3 was defined as the stretch from the second conserved V-encoded cysteine to the conserved J-encoded phenylalanine. In an earlier analysis of around 640 of the donors, sequences lacking an unambiguous match to a single V gene segment were excluded. In an earlier analysis of approximately 550 of the donors, V segments were called functional above 56.7% productive rearrangements and were called segregating when the between-donor standard deviation exceeded 5%. A statistical classification framework was developed to diagnose cytomegalovirus status using the catalog of TCR beta chain sequences. In a later analysis, V and J genes were assigned by comparing TCR nucleotide sequences against IMGT/GENE-DB human TR gene sequences. The TCRdist pipeline was used in a later analysis to assign CDR3 sequences and most-parsimonious VDJ recombination scenarios. In a later analysis, every TCR beta chain was defined by the combination of its CDR3 amino acid sequence and its V-gene family, and reads without a unique V-gene family were dropped. A later analysis removed roughly 590 highly shared, low-generation-probability nucleotide sequences to deal with suspected cross-contamination and a sequencing artifact. A later analysis calculated a clonal expansion index for each public chain from normalized within-repertoire ranks of inferred template counts. In a later analysis, generation probabilities were computed with a VDJ recombination model fitted to out-of-frame rearrangements, and the resulting probabilities were checked against IGoR. Hypergeometric tests were used in a later analysis to score TCR-TCR, TCR-HLA and TCR-CMV co-occurrence, with a repertoire-size bias correction applied to the TCR pairs. In a later analysis, false discovery rates were estimated by permuting HLA or CMV assignments 20 times. In a later analysis, co-occurring TCRs were grouped using DBSCAN, and TCRdist sequence similarity was added for clustering within HLA-allele-positive subsets. Repertoires with fewer than 30,000 or more than 120,000 public chains, plus five repertoires with anomalous nucleotide sharing, were excluded from co-occurrence clustering. TCRdb provides this immuneACCESS table in a form limited to in-frame rearrangements. Some clones are lacking; in checked studies, under half of them reflect an unresolved V gene, and why the rest are absent is not known. V, J and clone size were drawn from that table, and D and trimming were deduced from the DNA. In all, the sample holds about 140,000 clones, and 70% to 90% of those were seen once. The ten top clones hold roughly 0.5% of the sample.

The cohort comprised some 700 healthy bone marrow donors. At the time of sampling, all cohort members were nominally healthy, though unrecorded immune exposures were likely present. The donor tested CMV seronegative and was one of the 352 seronegative cohort members. Every donor gave a peripheral blood sample, and the peripheral blood mononuclear cells from that sample were used for TCR beta sequencing. The Qiagen DNeasy Blood Extraction Kit was used to extract genomic DNA from the blood cell samples. This clonotype was obtained from a woman between 40 and 50 years old in good health and CMV-seronegative. Recombination linked TRBV14 to TRBJ2-5; no D segment can be confidently identified. What was sequenced was PBMCs. At the DNA level, the sequence is TGTGCCAGCAGCCAAGGACTCCAAGAGACCCAGTACTTC. Its coded protein is CASSQGLQETQYF.